The rows below give T cell receptor beta chains drawn from one sample of a study of shared clonotypes between healthy human individuals. Generated by immunoSEQ multiplex PCR, the TCRdb table keeps only in-frame clones and is missing some. Of roughly 600,000 clones listed, roughly 98% are singletons. The material sequenced was naive CD8+ T cells sorted from blood. The receptor source for this set is a man in his thirties or forties in good health. The CDR3 runs from the conserved cysteine through the conserved F or W. A D gene is named only where the DNA matches it firmly. Not all rows give a size; the values are once, few, many and, for expanded clones, a class.

j_gene	d_gene	abundance	v_gene	len	CDR3aa	CDR3nt
TRBJ2-7	-	-	TRBV28	14	CASYRQVRPYEQYF	TGTGCCAGTTATCGACAGGTACGCCCCTACGAGCAGTACTTC
TRBJ2-7	TRBD2	-	TRBV19	16	CASNPGSTSGLYEQYF	TGTGCCAGTAACCCTGGGTCGACTAGCGGTCTTTACGAGCAGTACTTC
TRBJ2-7	-	once	TRBV15	16	CATSRDLDSLNYEQYF	TGTGCCACCAGCAGAGATCTAGACAGCCTCAACTACGAGCAGTACTTC
TRBJ2-7	TRBD2	once	TRBV6-9	15	CASVPGGPLPYEQYF	TGTGCCAGCGTCCCGGGGGGACCCCTCCCCTACGAGCAGTACTTC
TRBJ2-3	-	-	TRBV2	13	CASSGQYVDTQYF	TGTGCCAGCAGCGGACAGTATGTAGATACGCAGTATTTT
TRBJ1-1	-	-	TRBV29-1	11	CSVWRNTEAFF	TGCAGCGTATGGAGGAACACTGAAGCTTTCTTT
TRBJ2-2	-	-	TRBV19	14	CASTIRGDTGELFF	TGTGCCAGTACTATCCGGGGCGACACCGGGGAGCTGTTTTTT
TRBJ1-5	-	-	TRBV4-1	14	CADPFDPSNQPQHF	TGCGCCGACCCATTTGATCCTAGCAATCAGCCCCAGCATTTT
TRBJ2-3	-	-	TRBV4-3	16	CASSQDLAGGTDTQYF	TGCGCCAGCAGCCAAGATCTGGCGGGCGGCACAGATACGCAGTATTTT
TRBJ2-7	TRBD1	-	TRBV29-1	13	CSAKRQGSYEQYF	TGCAGCGCAAAGAGACAGGGCTCCTACGAGCAGTACTTC
TRBJ2-6	-	-	TRBV15	15	CATSRGRAGANVLTF	TGTGCCACCAGCAGAGGCAGGGCTGGGGCCAACGTCCTGACTTTC
TRBJ2-7	-	once	TRBV27	12	CASSSSLYEQYF	TGTGCCAGCAGTTCCAGTCTATACGAGCAGTACTTC
TRBJ2-7	-	-	TRBV9	15	CASSVAGLNGYEQYF	TGTGCCAGCAGCGTAGCGGGACTCAACGGCTACGAGCAGTACTTC
TRBJ2-5	-	once	TRBV11-2	15	CASSLEYSGQETQYF	TGTGCCAGCAGCTTAGAGTATAGCGGCCAAGAGACCCAGTACTTC
TRBJ2-5	-	-	TRBV7-9	16	CASSLRRTRPQETQYF	TGTGCCAGCAGCTTAAGGCGTACCCGGCCCCAAGAGACCCAGTACTTC
TRBJ1-2	-	-	TRBV18	12	CASSPVPDGYTF	TGTGCCAGCTCACCAGTTCCCGATGGCTACACCTTC
TRBJ2-1	-	-	TRBV7-2	17	CASSPSWTAPSYNEQFF	TGTGCCAGCAGCCCAAGTTGGACAGCGCCCTCTTACAATGAGCAGTTCTTC
TRBJ2-1	TRBD2	-	TRBV4-1	17	CASSQEGPAGGNNEQFF	TGCGCCAGCAGCCAAGAGGGGCCGGCGGGAGGGAACAATGAGCAGTTCTTC
TRBJ2-1	-	-	TRBV9	14	CASSVRLVGNEQFF	TGTGCCAGCAGCGTCCGACTAGTAGGGAATGAGCAGTTCTTC
TRBJ2-1	TRBD2	-	TRBV5-1	17	CASSLGPSGKYSDEQFF	TGCGCCAGCAGCCTGGGGCCTAGCGGGAAGTATAGTGATGAGCAGTTCTTC
TRBJ2-1	-	-	TRBV4-3	17	CASSLYPDGSSYNEQFF	TGCGCCAGCAGCCTATATCCGGACGGGAGCTCCTACAATGAGCAGTTCTTC
TRBJ2-1	TRBD2	-	TRBV5-1	14	CASSFRLAGGEQFF	TGCGCCAGCAGCTTCCGACTAGCGGGGGGTGAGCAGTTCTTC
TRBJ1-1	-	-	TRBV29-1	11	CSTGRNTEAFF	TGCAGCACCGGTAGGAACACTGAAGCTTTCTTT
TRBJ2-5	-	once	TRBV6-6	14	CASSLGVNQETQYF	TGTGCCAGCAGCCTAGGCGTAAACCAAGAGACCCAGTACTTC
TRBJ2-4	-	-	TRBV7-9	14	CASSGGGGENIQYF	TGTGCCAGCAGCGGAGGAGGAGGCGAAAACATTCAGTACTTC
TRBJ2-7	-	-	TRBV20-1	10	CSAQENEQYF	TGCAGTGCCCAAGAGAACGAGCAGTACTTC